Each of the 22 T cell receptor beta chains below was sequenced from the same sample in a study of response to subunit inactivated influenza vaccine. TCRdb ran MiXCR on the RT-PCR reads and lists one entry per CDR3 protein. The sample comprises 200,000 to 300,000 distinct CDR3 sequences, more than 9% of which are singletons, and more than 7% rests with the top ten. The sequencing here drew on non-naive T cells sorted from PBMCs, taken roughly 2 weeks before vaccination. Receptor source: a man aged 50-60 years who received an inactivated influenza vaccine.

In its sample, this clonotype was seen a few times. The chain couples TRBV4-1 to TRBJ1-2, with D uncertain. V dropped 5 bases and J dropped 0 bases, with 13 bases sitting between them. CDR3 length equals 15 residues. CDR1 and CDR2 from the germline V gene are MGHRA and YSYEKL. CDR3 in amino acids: CASSTLRGPNYGYTF. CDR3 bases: TGCGCCAGCAGCACATTGCGCGGCCCTAACTATGGCTACACCTTC.

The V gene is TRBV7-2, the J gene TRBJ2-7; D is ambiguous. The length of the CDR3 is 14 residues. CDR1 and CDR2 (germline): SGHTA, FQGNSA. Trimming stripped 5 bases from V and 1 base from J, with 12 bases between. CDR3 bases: TGTGCCAGCAGCCGGGTGGGTCAGTCCTACGAGCAGTACTTC. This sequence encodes CASSRVGQSYEQYF.

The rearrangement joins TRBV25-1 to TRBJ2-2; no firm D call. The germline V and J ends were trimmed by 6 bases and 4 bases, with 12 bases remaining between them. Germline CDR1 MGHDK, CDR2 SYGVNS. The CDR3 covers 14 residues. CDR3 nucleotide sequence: TGTGCCAGCAGAGAGACCACGGCCACCGGGGAGCTGTTTTTT. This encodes CASRETTATGELFF.

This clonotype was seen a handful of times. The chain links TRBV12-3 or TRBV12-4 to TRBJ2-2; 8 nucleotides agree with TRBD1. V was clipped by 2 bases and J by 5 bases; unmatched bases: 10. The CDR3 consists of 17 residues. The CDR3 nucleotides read TGTGCCAGCAGTTTAACCACAGGGGGTATTGAGACCGGGGAGCTGTTTTTT. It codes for CASSLTTGGIETGELFF.

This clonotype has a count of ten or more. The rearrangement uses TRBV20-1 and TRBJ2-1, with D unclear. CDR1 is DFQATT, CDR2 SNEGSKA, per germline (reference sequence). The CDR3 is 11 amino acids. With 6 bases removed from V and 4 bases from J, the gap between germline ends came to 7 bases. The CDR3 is CSADFYNEQFF. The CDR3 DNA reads TGCAGTGCCGACTTTTACAATGAGCAGTTCTTC.

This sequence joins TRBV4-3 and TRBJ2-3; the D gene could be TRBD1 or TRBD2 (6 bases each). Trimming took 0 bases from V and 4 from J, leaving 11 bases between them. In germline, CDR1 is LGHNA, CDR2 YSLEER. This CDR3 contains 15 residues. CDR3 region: CASSQDLGGSDTQYF. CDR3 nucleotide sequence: TGCGCCAGCAGCCAAGATTTGGGGGGCTCAGATACGCAGTATTTT.

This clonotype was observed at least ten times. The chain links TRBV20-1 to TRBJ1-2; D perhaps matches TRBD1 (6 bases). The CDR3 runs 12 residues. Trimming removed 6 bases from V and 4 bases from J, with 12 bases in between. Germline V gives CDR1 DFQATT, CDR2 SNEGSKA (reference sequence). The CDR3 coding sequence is TGCAGTGCCCTGACAGGCCCCTATGGCTACACCTTC. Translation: CSALTGPYGYTF.

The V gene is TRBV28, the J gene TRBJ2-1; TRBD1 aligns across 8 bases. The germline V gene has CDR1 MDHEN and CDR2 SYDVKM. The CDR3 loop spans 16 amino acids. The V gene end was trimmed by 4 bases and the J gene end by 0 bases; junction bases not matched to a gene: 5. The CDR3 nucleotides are TGTGCCAGCAGTTCATGGACAGGGAGCTCCTACAATGAGCAGTTCTTC. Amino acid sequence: CASSSWTGSSYNEQFF.

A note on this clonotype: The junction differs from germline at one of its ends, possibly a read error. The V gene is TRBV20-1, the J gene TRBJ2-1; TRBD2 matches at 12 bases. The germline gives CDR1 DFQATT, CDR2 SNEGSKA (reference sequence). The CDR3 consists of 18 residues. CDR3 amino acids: CCAFTSSGRGSSYNEQFF. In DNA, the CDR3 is TGCTGTGCTTTTACCTCTAGCGGGAGGGGATCGTCCTACAATGAGCAGTTCTTC.

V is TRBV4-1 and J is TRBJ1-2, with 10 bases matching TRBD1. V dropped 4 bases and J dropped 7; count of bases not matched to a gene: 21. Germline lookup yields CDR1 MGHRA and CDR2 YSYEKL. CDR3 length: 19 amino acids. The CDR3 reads CASSPTLSARDRGGGGYTF. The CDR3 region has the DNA TGCGCCAGCAGCCCAACACTCTCCGCCCGGGACAGGGGTGGTGGTGGCTACACCTTC.

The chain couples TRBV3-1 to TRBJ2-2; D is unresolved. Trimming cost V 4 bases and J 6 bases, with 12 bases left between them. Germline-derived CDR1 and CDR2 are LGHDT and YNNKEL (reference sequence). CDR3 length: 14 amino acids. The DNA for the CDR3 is TGTGCCAGCAGCCCCCGGTACACCGCCGGGGAGCTGTTTTTT. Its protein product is CASSPRYTAGELFF. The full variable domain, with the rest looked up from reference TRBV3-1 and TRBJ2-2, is DTAVSQTPKYLVTQMGNDKSIKCEQNLGHDTMYWYKQDSKKFLKIMFSYNNKELIINETVPNRFSPKSPDKAHLNLHINSLELGDSAVYFCASSPRYTAGELFFGEGSRLTVL.

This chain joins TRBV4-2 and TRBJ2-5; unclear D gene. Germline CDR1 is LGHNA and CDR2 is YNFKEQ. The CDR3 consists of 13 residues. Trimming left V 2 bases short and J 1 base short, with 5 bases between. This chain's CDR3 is CASSQMGQETQYF. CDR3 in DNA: TGTGCCAGCAGCCAAATGGGCCAAGAGACCCAGTACTTC.

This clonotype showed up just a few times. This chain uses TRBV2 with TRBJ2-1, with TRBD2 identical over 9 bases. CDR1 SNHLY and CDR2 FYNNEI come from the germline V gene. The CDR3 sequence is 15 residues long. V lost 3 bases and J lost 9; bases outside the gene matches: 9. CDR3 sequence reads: CASSEGLAGPAEQFF. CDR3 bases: TGTGCCAGCAGTGAGGGACTAGCAGGCCCAGCTGAGCAGTTCTTC.

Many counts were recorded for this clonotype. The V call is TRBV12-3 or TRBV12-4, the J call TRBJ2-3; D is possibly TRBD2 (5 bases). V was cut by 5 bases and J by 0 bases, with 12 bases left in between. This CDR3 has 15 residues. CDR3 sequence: CASSPRGSSTDTQYF. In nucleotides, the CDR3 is TGTGCCAGCAGTCCACGGGGTTCTAGCACAGATACGCAGTATTTT.

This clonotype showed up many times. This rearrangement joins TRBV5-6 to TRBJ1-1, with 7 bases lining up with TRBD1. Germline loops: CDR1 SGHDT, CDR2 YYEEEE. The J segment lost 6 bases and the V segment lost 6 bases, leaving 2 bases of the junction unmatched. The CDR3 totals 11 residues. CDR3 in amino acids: CASNQGAEAFF. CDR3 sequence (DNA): TGTGCCAGCAACCAGGGGGCTGAAGCTTTCTTT.

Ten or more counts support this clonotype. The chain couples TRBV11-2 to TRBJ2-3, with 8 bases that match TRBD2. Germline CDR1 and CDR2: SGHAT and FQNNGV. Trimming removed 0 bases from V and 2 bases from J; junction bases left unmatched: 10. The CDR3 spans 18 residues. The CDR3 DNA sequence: TGTGCCAGCAGCTTAGAGGGCGGGGGGCCAACCGTCACAGATACGCAGTATTTT. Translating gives CASSLEGGGPTVTDTQYF.

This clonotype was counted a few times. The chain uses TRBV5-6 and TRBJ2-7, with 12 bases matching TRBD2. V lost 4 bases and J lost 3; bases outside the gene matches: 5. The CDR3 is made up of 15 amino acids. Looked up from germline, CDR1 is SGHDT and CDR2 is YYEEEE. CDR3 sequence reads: CASSELAGGFYEQYF. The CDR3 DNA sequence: TGTGCCAGCAGCGAACTAGCGGGAGGCTTCTACGAGCAGTACTTC.

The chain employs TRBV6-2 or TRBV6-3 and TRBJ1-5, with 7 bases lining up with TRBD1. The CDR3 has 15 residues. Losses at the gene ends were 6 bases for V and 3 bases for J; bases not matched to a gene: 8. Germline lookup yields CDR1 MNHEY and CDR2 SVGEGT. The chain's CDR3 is CASSQGGSFNQPQHF. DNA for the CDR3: TGTGCCAGCAGCCAGGGGGGTAGTTTCAATCAGCCCCAGCATTTT.

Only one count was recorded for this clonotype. The CDR3 nucleotides read TGCGCCAGCAGCCTGGCAGGGGGTGAGCAGTTCTTC. This gives the protein CASSLAGGEQFF. The chain employs TRBV5-1 and TRBJ2-1; 7 bases agree with TRBD1. The germline V gene has CDR1 SGHRS and CDR2 YFSETQ. Germline trimming cut 4 bases from V and 9 bases from J; bases unmatched to any gene: 4. The CDR3 has 12 amino acids.

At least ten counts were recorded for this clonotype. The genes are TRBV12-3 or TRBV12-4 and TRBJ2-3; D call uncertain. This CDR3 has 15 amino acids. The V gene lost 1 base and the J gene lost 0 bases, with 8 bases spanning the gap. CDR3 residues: CASSLGLGSTDTQYF. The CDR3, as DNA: TGTGCCAGCAGTTTAGGTTTAGGGAGCACAGATACGCAGTATTTT.

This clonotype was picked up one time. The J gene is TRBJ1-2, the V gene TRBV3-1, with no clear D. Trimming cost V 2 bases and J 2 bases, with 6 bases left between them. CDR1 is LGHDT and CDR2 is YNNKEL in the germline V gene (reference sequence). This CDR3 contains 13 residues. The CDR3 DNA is TGTGCCAGCAGCCAACAACCCAACTATGGCTACACCTTC. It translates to CASSQQPNYGYTF.

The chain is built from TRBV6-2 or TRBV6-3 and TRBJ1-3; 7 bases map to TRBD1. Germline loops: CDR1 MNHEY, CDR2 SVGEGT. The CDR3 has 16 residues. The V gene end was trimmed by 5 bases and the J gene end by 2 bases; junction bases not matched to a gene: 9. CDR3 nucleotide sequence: TGTGCCAGCAGTCTTGGACAGGTTGGAACTGGAAACACCATATATTTT. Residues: CASSLGQVGTGNTIYF.